A single sample is the source of the 16 T cell receptor beta chains below, sequenced in a study of OX40 agonist ivuxolimab in advanced cancers. Sequencing was performed with immunoSEQ multiplex PCR; in TCRdb, only in-frame clones are kept and a portion is missing. This table holds 25,000 to 35,000 clones, more than 70% found once. Sequencing was performed on CD4+ or CD8+ T cells sorted from blood, taken in a trial of the OX40 agonist ivuxolimab. Source of these receptors: an adult with an advanced solid tumor such as melanoma, head and neck, liver or kidney cancer.

The chain carries TRBV5-4 and TRBJ2-7; 7 positions match TRBD1. The ends lost 4 bases at V and 4 bases at J; junction bases unmatched: 2. The CDR3 extends over 12 amino acids. Per germline, CDR1 SGHNT and CDR2 YYREEE (reference sequence). This CDR3 is CASSTTGYEQYF. For the CDR3, the DNA is TGTGCCAGCAGCACGACAGGGTACGAGCAGTACTTC.

The table lists this clone with a few counts. The V gene is TRBV4-1, the J gene TRBJ1-5; no clear D. With 2 bases removed from V and 2 bases from J, the gap between germline ends came to 22 bases. CDR3 length equals 19 residues. Looked up from germline, CDR1 is MGHRA and CDR2 is YSYEKL. The CDR3 nucleotides are TGCGCCAGCAGCCAATTATTCGACTGGAGCAAGCGTGGCAATCAGCCCCAGCATTTT. It yields the protein CASSQLFDWSKRGNQPQHF.

The CDR3 reads CASSPGATNEKLFF. The DNA of the CDR3 is TGTGCCAGCAGCCCGGGCGCAACTAATGAAAAACTGTTTTTT. This chain uses TRBV7-9 with TRBJ1-4; D unresolved. V lost 5 bases and J lost 0, with 7 bases in between. Germline CDR1 SEHNR, CDR2 FQNEAQ (reference sequence). The CDR3 loop spans 14 amino acids.

The rearrangement uses TRBV19 and TRBJ2-2, with a tentative D call TRBD1 (6 bases). Germline lookup yields CDR1 LNHDA and CDR2 SQIVND (reference sequence). Trimming took 8 bases from V and 1 from J, leaving 11 bases between them. CDR3 size: 14 residues. The DNA for the CDR3 is TGTGCCAGTCAGGGACACCAGAACACCGGGGAGCTGTTTTTT. It codes for CASQGHQNTGELFF.

The chain employs TRBV19 and TRBJ1-2; D unresolved. This CDR3 has 11 amino acids. CDR1 is LNHDA, CDR2 SQIVND, per germline (reference sequence). Trimming shortened V by 6 bases and J by 2 bases, and 4 bases separated the two germline ends. CDR3 DNA: TGTGCCAGTAGAGAGAACTATGGCTACACCTTC. Protein sequence: CASRENYGYTF.

The genes are TRBV19 and TRBJ2-5; tentatively, D is TRBD1 or TRBD2 (6 bases each). The CDR3 runs 13 residues. Trimming removed 5 bases at V and 5 bases at J, with 12 bases between. The germline gives CDR1 LNHDA, CDR2 SQIVND (reference sequence). The chain's CDR3 is CASSPSGAETQYF. The CDR3, as DNA: TGTGCCAGTAGTCCATCGGGGGCGGAGACCCAGTACTTC.

The J gene is TRBJ1-2, the V gene TRBV6-6; 7 nucleotides align to TRBD1. The CDR3 runs to 15 residues. Trimming cost V 6 bases and J 4 bases; bases outside gene matches: 11. The V gene's germline CDR1 is MNHNY and CDR2 SVGAGI (reference sequence). CDR3 coding DNA: TGTGCCAGCAGGGGGGACCGACAGGGCGCCTATGGCTACACCTTC. It encodes CASRGDRQGAYGYTF.

Concerning this clone itself: Its ends do not fully match the called genes, so a read error is possible. This chain joins TRBV7-2 and TRBJ1-5; D gene ambiguous. This CDR3 contains 12 residues. The germline gives CDR1 SGHTA, CDR2 FQGNSA. The CDR3 DNA is TGTGCCAGCAGCTTAGCGGGAGGGCCCCGGCATTTT. Translated: CASSLAGGPRHF.

V gene TRBV6-9 combines with J gene TRBJ1-3, with 8 bases fitting TRBD1. CDR1 MNHGY and CDR2 SVAAGI come from the germline V gene. CDR3 length: 15 amino acids. The junction had 4 bases not matched to a gene; V was cut back by 3 bases and J by 3 bases. This CDR3 reads CASSYQGAIGNTIYF. CDR3 DNA sequence: TGTGCCAGCAGTTACCAGGGGGCGATTGGAAACACCATATATTTT.

The CDR3 DNA is TGTGCCAGCAGACCCACCTCGGACAGTTACTATGGCTACACCTTC. It encodes CASRPTSDSYYGYTF. The chain joins TRBV6-1 to TRBJ1-2, with D tentatively TRBD1 (6 bases). Looked up from germline, CDR1 is MNHNS and CDR2 is SASEGT. This CDR3 contains 15 residues. V shed 6 bases and J shed 3 bases, with 17 bases lying between them.

This chain links TRBV11-2 with TRBJ1-4; TRBD1 aligns across 11 bases. The V gene's germline CDR1 is SGHAT and CDR2 FQNNGV. Germline trimming cut 4 bases from V and 5 bases from J; bases unmatched to any gene: 12. This CDR3 is built from 18 residues. The CDR3 DNA follows: TGTGCCAGCAGCTCACGCCCAGCGGGGACAGGGGGAAATGAAAAACTGTTTTTT. Translation gives CASSSRPAGTGGNEKLFF.

This rearrangement joins TRBV28 to TRBJ2-7; D gene ambiguous. CDR3 length equals 14 residues. The germline V gene has CDR1 MDHEN and CDR2 SYDVKM. The ends were cut back, 6 bases at V and 0 bases at J, with 12 bases in the middle. The CDR3 DNA reads TGTGCCAGCAGAGGCTCAGGAAGCTCCTACGAGCAGTACTTC. This gives the protein CASRGSGSSYEQYF.

CDR3 region: CATSREAGQGYEQYF. CDR3 bases: TGTGCCACCAGCAGGGAGGCAGGACAGGGATACGAGCAGTACTTC. The gene calls are TRBV15 and TRBJ2-7; 8 nucleotides align to TRBD1. Germline CDR1 reads LNHNV; CDR2 reads YYDKDF (reference sequence). The length of the CDR3 is 15 residues. Trimming cost V 3 bases and J 4 bases; bases outside gene matches: 8.

The chain combines TRBV25-1 with TRBJ2-3, with TRBD2 matching over 8 bases. With V trimmed by 5 bases and J by 3 bases, 7 bases remained unmatched. The CDR3 consists of 15 residues. Germline lookup yields CDR1 MGHDK and CDR2 SYGVNS. CDR3 loop: CASSNSGARTDTQYF. The CDR3 bases are TGTGCCAGCAGTAATAGCGGGGCGAGGACAGATACGCAGTATTTT.

The V and J genes are TRBV4-1 and TRBJ2-7; tentatively, D is TRBD2 (7 bases). The CDR3 runs 16 residues. Trimming took off 4 bases at V and 2 bases at J, with 18 bases between the two ends. Germline V lookup: CDR1 MGHRA, CDR2 YSYEKL. CDR3 in DNA: TGCGCCAGCAGCCGAAATAAGTGGGGGGGCCCCTACGAGCAGTACTTC. This codes for CASSRNKWGGPYEQYF.

The V call is TRBV7-2, the J call TRBJ2-7, with 9 bases fitting TRBD2. CDR3 length: 15 amino acids. Looked up from germline, CDR1 is SGHTA and CDR2 is FQGNSA. Germline trimming cut 2 bases from V and 6 bases from J; bases unmatched to any gene: 8. CDR3: CASSLMRGGLAEQYF. In DNA, the CDR3 is TGTGCCAGCAGCTTAATGCGGGGGGGCCTGGCCGAGCAGTACTTC.